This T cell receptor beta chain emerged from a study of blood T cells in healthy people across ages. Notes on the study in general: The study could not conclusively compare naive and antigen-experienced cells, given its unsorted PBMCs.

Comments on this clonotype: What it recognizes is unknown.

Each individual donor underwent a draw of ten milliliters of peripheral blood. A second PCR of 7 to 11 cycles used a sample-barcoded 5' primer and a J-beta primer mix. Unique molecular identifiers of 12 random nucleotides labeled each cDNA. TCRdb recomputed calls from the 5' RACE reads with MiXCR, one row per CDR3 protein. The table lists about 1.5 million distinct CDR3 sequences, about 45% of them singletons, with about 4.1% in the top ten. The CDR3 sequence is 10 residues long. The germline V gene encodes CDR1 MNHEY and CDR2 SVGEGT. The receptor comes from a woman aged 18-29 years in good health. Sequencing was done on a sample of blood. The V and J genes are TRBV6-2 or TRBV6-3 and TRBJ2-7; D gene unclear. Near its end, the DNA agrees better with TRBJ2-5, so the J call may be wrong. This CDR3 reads CASNRETQYF. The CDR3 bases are TGTGCCAGCAATAGGGAGACCCAGTACTTC.